This T cell receptor (beta chain) is from a study of technical replicates of blood from several donors. TCRdb keeps only in-frame clones here, not all; method: immunoSEQ multiplex PCR. The sample contains approximately 75,000 clones, about 97% of which appear only once. V was clipped by 7 bases and J by 0 bases, with 7 bases between them. Germline values: CDR1 MNHNS, CDR2 SASEGT. The CDR3 loop spans 13 amino acids. Sequencing was performed on T cells isolated from PBMCs. The TCR was taken from a human donor in good health. This chain joins TRBV6-1 and TRBJ1-5; D gene ambiguous. Here the CDR3 DNA reads TGTGCCAGCAAAGCGGGTAGCAATCAGCCCCAGCATTTT. Translation gives CASKAGSNQPQHF.